A selection of T cell receptor beta chains follows, all from one sample in a study of cytomegalovirus exposure and HLA in healthy donors. Some clones are missing from TCRdb's copy, which holds only in-frame ones; the method was immunoSEQ multiplex PCR. Recorded for this sample: tens of thousands of clones. Sequenced: PBMCs. All receptors derive from a female donor in good health and CMV-seronegative. The CDR3 runs from the conserved cysteine through the conserved F or W. The D gene is left open where the match is weak.

d_call j_call v_call cdr3_nt cdr3_aa
TRBD1 TRBJ1-5 TRBV7-2 TGTGCCAGCAGCTTAGGGGCCAGACAGGGCGGCCAGCCCCAGCATTTT CASSLGARQGGQPQHF
TRBD1 TRBJ2-6 TRBV7-9 TGTGCCAGCAGCTTCGTGGGACAGGGGGCCCCTGGGGCCAACGTCCTGACTTTC CASSFVGQGAPGANVLTF
- TRBJ2-7 TRBV5-6 TGTGCCAGCAGGTTTCAGGTGGCCTACGAGCAGTACTTC CASRFQVAYEQYF
TRBD1 TRBJ1-1 TRBV7-3 TGTGCCAGCAGCTCGACAGGGTCGGACACTGAAGCTTTCTTT CASSSTGSDTEAFF
TRBD2 TRBJ2-7 TRBV5-1 TGCGCCAGCTCTCTCGCGGGGGGCTTGGGGTACGAGCAGTACTTC CASSLAGGLGYEQYF
TRBD2 TRBJ2-3 TRBV4-3 TGCGCCAGCAGCCAAGATGGGTTGGGGGGGGGTCGAACGCAGTATTTT CASSQDGLGGGRTQYF
- TRBJ2-3 TRBV14 TGTGCCAGCAGCCAATTGGGGGGTAGCACAGATACGCAGTATTTT CASSQLGGSTDTQYF
- TRBJ2-7 TRBV6-5 TGTGCCAGCAGTTACTCTCCACAGGGTGGATACGAGCAGTACTTC CASSYSPQGGYEQYF
TRBD1 TRBJ1-3 TRBV7-9 TGTGCCAGCAGCTTAGGCCTGACAGGGTCGGGAAACACCATATATTTT CASSLGLTGSGNTIYF
- TRBJ1-2 TRBV4-2 TGTGCCAGCAGCCAATTAGAGTTGGGCAGGGTCAGGTATGGCTACACCTTC CASSQLELGRVRYGYTF
TRBD1 TRBJ2-3 TRBV4-1 TGCGCCAGCAGCCAAGATCTGGGACAGGTCACAGATACGCAGTATTTT CASSQDLGQVTDTQYF
TRBD1 TRBJ1-1 TRBV19 TGTGCCAGTAGTCCCGAAAGGGGGCTAACTGAAGCTTTCTTT CASSPERGLTEAFF
TRBD1 TRBJ1-1 TRBV19 TGTGCCAGTACCCTACGAAGGGGGACAGTGAACACTGAAGCTTTCTTT CASTLRRGTVNTEAFF
TRBD1 TRBJ1-3 TRBV6-6 TGTGCCACTATCAGGGGGGCTGGAAACACCATATATTTT CATIRGAGNTIYF
TRBD1 TRBJ1-2 TRBV5-1 TGCGCCAGCAGCTTGGCCATTACGACAGGGACTAACTATGGCTACACCTTC CASSLAITTGTNYGYTF
- TRBJ2-3 TRBV4-1 TGCGCCAGCAGCCCCCGAGACTCCGGGGATCGGACAGATACGCAGTATTTT CASSPRDSGDRTDTQYF
TRBD1 TRBJ2-7 TRBV5-4 TGTGCCAGCAGCTTGCGGGACAGGGTAGACGAGCAGTACTTC CASSLRDRVDEQYF
- TRBJ1-2 TRBV27 TGTGCCAGCACCGCCCGGGAGGCCTGGTGGTCTAAGGGTGGCTACACCTTC CASTAREAWWSKGGYTF
- TRBJ2-7 TRBV14 TGTGCCAGCAGCCCAATAAGCGGAGGCAGCTCCTACGAGCAGTACTTC CASSPISGGSSYEQYF
- TRBJ1-2 TRBV11-3 TGTGCCAGCAGCCTCAACCCAGGAGGCTACACCTTC CASSLNPGGYTF
TRBD1 TRBJ1-1 TRBV5-1 TGCGCCAGCAGCTTGGCTACAGGGGAAAACACTGAAGCTTTCTTT CASSLATGENTEAFF
- TRBJ2-3 TRBV29-1 TGCAGCGTGGACAGCCCGAGCACAGATACGCAGTATTTT CSVDSPSTDTQYF
TRBD1 TRBJ1-1 TRBV18 TGTGCCAGCTCAGGGGACAGGGGAACTGAAGCTTTCTTT CASSGDRGTEAFF